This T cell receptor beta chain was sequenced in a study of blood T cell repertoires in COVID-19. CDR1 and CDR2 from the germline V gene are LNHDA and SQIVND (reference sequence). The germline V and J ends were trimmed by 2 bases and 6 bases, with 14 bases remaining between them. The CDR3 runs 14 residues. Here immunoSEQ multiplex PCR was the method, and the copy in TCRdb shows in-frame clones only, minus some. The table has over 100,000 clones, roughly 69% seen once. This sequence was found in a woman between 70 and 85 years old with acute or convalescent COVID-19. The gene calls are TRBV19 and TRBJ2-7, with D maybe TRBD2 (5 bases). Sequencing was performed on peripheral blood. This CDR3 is CASSIFASGSEQYF. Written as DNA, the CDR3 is TGTGCCAGTAGTATATTTGCTTCGGGATCCGAGCAGTACTTC.